Following are 7 T cell receptor beta chains from one sample sequenced in a study of blood T cell repertoires in COVID-19. The data were produced by immunoSEQ multiplex PCR, yet TCRdb's version contains in-frame clones alone and is incomplete. The repertoire consists of approximately 180,000 clones, with approximately 92% occurring once and the leading ten covering 0.53%. Sample: peripheral blood. The receptors shown here come from a man aged 45 to 65 with acute or convalescent COVID-19.

This sequence joins TRBV24-1 and TRBJ2-5; 7 bases align to TRBD1. CDR1 and CDR2 from the germline V gene are KGHDR and SFDVKD. The CDR3 has 15 amino acids. Germline trimming cut 3 bases from V and 5 bases from J; bases unmatched to any gene: 8. The CDR3: CATSDPRTGLETQYF. The CDR3 nucleotides are TGTGCCACCAGTGATCCTAGGACAGGTCTGGAGACCCAGTACTTC.

V usage is TRBV27 and J usage is TRBJ2-7; 7 bases agree with TRBD2. The CDR3 is 14 amino acids. Trimming took 5 bases from V and 2 from J; bases not matched to a gene: 6. Germline assignment: CDR1 MNHEY and CDR2 SMNVEV (reference sequence). The CDR3: CASSPPGGAYEQYF. CDR3 in DNA: TGTGCCAGCAGTCCCCCGGGGGGAGCCTACGAGCAGTACTTC.

The V call is TRBV6-1, the J call TRBJ2-4; 8 bases are a match to TRBD2. The CDR3 totals 12 residues. J gave up 9 bases and V 5 bases, and 3 bases lay outside the gene matches. Germline-derived CDR1 and CDR2 are MNHNS and SASEGT. The DNA for the CDR3 is TGTGCCAGCAGTCCCGGGGGGGGCATTCAGTACTTC. Its protein product is CASSPGGGIQYF.

The gene calls are TRBV5-4 and TRBJ2-3, with 8 bases fitting TRBD1. CDR1 and CDR2 (germline): SGHNT, YYREEE (reference sequence). The CDR3 sequence is 14 residues long. The V and J ends lost 0 bases and 6 bases, in that order; junction bases with no gene match: 3. The CDR3 spells CASSLVTGGDTQYF. In nucleotides, the CDR3 is TGTGCCAGCAGCTTGGTCACAGGGGGGGATACGCAGTATTTT.

The chain recombines TRBV5-1 with TRBJ2-3; D unclear. Trimming left V 2 bases short and J 6 bases short, with 10 bases between. Germline loops: CDR1 SGHRS, CDR2 YFSETQ. CDR3 size: 13 residues. The CDR3 DNA sequence: TGCGCCAGCAGCTTAGAGTTTTCCGATACGCAGTATTTT. This encodes CASSLEFSDTQYF.

The sample holds one count of this clone. The V call is TRBV3-1 (or the pseudogene TRBV3-2), the J call TRBJ2-3, with 11 bases that match TRBD1. Per the germline V gene, CDR1 is LGHDT and CDR2 is YNNKEL (reference sequence). There are 16 residues in the CDR3. V shed 3 bases and J 4 bases; nucleotides not matched to a gene: 6. CDR3 coding DNA: TGTGCCAGCAGCCACTTAGGGACAGGGGGATCAGATACGCAGTATTTT. Its translation is CASSHLGTGGSDTQYF.

The rearrangement uses TRBV19 and TRBJ2-3, with 7 bases lining up with TRBD2. V lost 5 bases to trimming and J lost 1 base; unmatched junction nucleotides: 9. The CDR3 runs 16 residues. From germline, CDR1 is LNHDA and CDR2 SQIVND (reference sequence). The CDR3, as DNA: TGTGCCAGTAGTCCCCGGACTAGTTCCGGCACAGATACGCAGTATTTT. Amino acid sequence: CASSPRTSSGTDTQYF.